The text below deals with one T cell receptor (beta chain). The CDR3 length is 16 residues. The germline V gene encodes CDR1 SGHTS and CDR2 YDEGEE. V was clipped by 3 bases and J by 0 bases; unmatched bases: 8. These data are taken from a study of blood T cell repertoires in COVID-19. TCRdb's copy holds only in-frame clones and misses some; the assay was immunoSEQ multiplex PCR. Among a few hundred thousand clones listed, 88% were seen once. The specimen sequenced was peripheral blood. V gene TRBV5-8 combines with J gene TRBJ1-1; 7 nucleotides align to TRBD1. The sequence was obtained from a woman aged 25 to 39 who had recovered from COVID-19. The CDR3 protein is CASSSPDRVLNTEAFF. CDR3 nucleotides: TGTGCCAGCAGCTCCCCAGACAGGGTATTGAACACTGAAGCTTTCTTT.